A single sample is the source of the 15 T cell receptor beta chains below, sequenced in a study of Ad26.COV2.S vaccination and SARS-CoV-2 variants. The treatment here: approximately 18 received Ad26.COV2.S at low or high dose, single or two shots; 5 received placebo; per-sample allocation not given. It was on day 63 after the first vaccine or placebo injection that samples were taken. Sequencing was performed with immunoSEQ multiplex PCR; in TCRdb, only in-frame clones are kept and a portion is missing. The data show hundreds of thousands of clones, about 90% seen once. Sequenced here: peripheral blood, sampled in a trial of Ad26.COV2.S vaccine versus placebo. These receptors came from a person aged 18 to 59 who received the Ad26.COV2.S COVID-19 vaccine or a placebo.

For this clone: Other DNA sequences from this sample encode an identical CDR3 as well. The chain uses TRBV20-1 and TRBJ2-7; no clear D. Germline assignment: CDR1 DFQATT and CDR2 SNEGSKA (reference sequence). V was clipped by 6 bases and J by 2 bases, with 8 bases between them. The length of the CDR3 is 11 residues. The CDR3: CSAPRTYEQYF. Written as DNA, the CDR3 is TGCAGTGCCCCCCGCACCTACGAGCAGTACTTC.

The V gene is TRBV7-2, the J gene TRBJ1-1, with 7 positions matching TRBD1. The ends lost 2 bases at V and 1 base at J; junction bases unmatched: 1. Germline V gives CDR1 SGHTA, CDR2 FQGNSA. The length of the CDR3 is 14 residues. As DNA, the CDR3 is TGTGCCAGCAGCTTAACAGGGGCGAACACTGAAGCTTTCTTT. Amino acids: CASSLTGANTEAFF.

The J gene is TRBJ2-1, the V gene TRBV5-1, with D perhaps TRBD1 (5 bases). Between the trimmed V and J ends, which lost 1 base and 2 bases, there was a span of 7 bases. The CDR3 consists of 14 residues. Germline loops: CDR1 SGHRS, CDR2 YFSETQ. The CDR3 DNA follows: TGCGCCAGCAGCTTGTTGACAGCCTACAATGAGCAGTTCTTC. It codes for CASSLLTAYNEQFF.

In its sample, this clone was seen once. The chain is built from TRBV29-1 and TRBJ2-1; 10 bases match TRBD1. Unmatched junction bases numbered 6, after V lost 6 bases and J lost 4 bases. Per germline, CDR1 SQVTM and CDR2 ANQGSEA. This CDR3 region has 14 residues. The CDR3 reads CSVRGGQGYNEQFF. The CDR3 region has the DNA TGCAGCGTCCGAGGGGGACAGGGGTACAATGAGCAGTTCTTC.

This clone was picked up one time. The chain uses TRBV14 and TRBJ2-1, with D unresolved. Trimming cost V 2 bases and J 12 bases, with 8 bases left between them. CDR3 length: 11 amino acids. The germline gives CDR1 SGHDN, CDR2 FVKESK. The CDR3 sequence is CASSQLNRQFF. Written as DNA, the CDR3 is TGTGCCAGCAGCCAACTGAATAGGCAGTTCTTC.

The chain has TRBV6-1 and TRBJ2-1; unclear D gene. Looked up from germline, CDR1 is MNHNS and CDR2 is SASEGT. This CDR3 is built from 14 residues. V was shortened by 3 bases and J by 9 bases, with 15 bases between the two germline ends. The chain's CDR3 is CASSDPLQRAEQFF. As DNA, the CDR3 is TGTGCCAGCAGTGACCCTCTCCAACGGGCTGAGCAGTTCTTC.

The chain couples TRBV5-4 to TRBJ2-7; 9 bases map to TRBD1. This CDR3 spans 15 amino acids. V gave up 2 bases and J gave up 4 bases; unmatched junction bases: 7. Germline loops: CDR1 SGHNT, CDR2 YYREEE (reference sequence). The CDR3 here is CASSFGQGIGYEQYF. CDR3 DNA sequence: TGTGCCAGCAGCTTCGGACAGGGGATAGGGTACGAGCAGTACTTC.

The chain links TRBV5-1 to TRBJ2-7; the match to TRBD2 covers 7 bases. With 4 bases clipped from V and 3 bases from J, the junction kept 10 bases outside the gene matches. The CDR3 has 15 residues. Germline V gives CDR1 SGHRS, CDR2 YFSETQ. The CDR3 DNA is TGCGCCAGCAGCCCGCCGGGACTAAGCCTCTACGAGCAGTACTTC. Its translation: CASSPPGLSLYEQYF.

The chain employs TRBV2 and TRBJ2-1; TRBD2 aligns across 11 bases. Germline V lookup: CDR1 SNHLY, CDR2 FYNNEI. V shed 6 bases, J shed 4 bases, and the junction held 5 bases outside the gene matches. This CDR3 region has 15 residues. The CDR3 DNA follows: TGTGCCAGCAGGGCCTCTAGCGGGGGGTACAATGAGCAGTTCTTC. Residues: CASRASSGGYNEQFF.

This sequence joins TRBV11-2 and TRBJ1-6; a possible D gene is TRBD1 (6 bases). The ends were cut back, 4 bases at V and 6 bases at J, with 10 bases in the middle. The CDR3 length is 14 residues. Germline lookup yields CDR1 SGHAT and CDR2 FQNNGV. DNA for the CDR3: TGTGCCAGCAGCTGGACAGAGAGTAATTCACCCCTCCACTTT. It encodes CASSWTESNSPLHF. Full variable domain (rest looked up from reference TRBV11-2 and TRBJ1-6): EAGVAQSPRYKIIEKRQSVAFWCNPISGHATLYWYQQILGQGPKLLIQFQNNGVVDDSQLPKDRFSAERLKGVDSTLKIQPAKLEDSAVYLCASSWTESNSPLHFGNGTRLTVT.

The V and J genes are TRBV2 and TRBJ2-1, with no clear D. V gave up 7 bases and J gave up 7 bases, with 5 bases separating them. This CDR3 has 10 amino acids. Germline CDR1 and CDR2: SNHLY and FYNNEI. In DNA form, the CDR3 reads TGTGCCAGCAAGTGGAATGAGCAGTTCTTC. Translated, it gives CASKWNEQFF.

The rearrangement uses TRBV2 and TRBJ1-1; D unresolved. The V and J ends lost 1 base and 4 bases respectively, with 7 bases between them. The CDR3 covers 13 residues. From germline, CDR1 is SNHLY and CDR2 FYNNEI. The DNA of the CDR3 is TGTGCCAGCAGTGAAGGCTGGGGCACTGAAGCTTTCTTT. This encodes CASSEGWGTEAFF. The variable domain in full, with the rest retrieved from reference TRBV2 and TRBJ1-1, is EPEVTQTPSHQVTQMGQEVILRCVPISNHLYFYWYRQILGQKVEFLVSFYNNEISEKSEIFDDQFSVERPDGSNFTLKIRSTKLEDSAMYFCASSEGWGTEAFFGQGTRLTVV.

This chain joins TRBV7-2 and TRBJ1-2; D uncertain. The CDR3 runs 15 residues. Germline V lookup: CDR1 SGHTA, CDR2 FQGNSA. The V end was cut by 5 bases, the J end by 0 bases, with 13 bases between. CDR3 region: CASSLARRANYGYTF. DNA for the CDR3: TGTGCCAGCAGCCTTGCCCGACGGGCTAACTATGGCTACACCTTC.

The chain's CDR3 is CASTQGFGNTIYF. CDR3 bases: TGTGCCAGCACTCAGGGCTTCGGAAACACCATATATTTT. V and J are TRBV2 and TRBJ1-3, with D possibly matching TRBD1 (5 bases). Trimming cost V 7 bases and J 4 bases, with 11 bases left between them. The length of the CDR3 is 13 residues. Germline values: CDR1 SNHLY, CDR2 FYNNEI.

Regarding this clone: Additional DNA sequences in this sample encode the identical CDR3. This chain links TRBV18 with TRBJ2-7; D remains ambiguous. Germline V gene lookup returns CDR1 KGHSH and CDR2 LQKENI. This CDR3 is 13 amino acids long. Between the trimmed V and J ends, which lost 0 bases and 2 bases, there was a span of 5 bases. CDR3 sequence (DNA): TGTGCCAGCTCACCACCAGCGACCTACGAGCAGTACTTC. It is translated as CASSPPATYEQYF.